The rows below give T cell receptor beta chains drawn from one sample of a study of T cells in Graves' hyperthyroidism and ophthalmopathy. Using its own MiXCR run on the multiplex PCR reads, TCRdb lists one record per CDR3 protein. This sample has about 300,000 distinct CDR3 sequences, with roughly 15% found just once. Input material: blood. These receptors were collected from a young man with Graves' hyperthyroidism. CDR3s include the opening cysteine and the closing phenylalanine or tryptophan. Fields, in order: clone size, J gene, D gene, V gene, CDR3 protein, CDR3 DNA. A D gene is named only where the DNA matches it firmly. The listing skips clone size in some rows; elsewhere it reads once, few, many or a size class.

>many|TRBJ2-1|-|TRBV28
CASSLVVSYNEQFF
TGTGCCAGCAGTTTAGTCGTATCCTACAATGAGCAGTTCTTC
>-|TRBJ2-7|-|TRBV29-1
CSVKEGVGYEQYF
TGCAGCGTTAAGGAAGGGGTGGGATACGAGCAGTACTTC
>few|TRBJ1-2|TRBD1|TRBV15
CATSGGDRAIEGYTF
TGTGCCACCAGCGGGGGGGACAGAGCTATAGAAGGCTACACCTTC
>many|TRBJ2-5|-|TRBV30
CAWTLYQETQYF
TGTGCCTGGACATTGTACCAAGAGACCCAGTACTTC
>-|TRBJ2-4|-|TRBV28
CATLPRTANIQYF
TGTGCCACCCTGCCCAGGACAGCAAACATTCAGTACTTC
>many|TRBJ1-1|TRBD1|TRBV20-1
CSARPPPTGGHTEAFF
TGCAGTGCTAGGCCCCCCCCGACAGGGGGCCACACTGAAGCTTTCTTT
>-|TRBJ2-3|-|TRBV15
CATSTGSDTQYF
TGTGCCACCAGCACGGGATCAGATACGCAGTATTTT
>few|TRBJ2-2|TRBD2|TRBV5-1
CASSLHLPSGHTGELFF
TGCGCCAGCAGCCTTCATCTCCCTAGCGGCCACACCGGGGAGCTGTTTTTT
>many|TRBJ1-1|-|TRBV2
CASGVDLNTEAFF
TGTGCCAGCGGGGTTGACCTGAACACTGAAGCTTTCTTT
>many|TRBJ2-2|-|TRBV7-3
CASSLLAVAGELFF
TGTGCCAGCAGCTTATTGGCGGTGGCCGGGGAGCTGTTTTTT
>many|TRBJ2-2|-|TRBV2
CASTLTGELFF
TGTGCCAGCACCCTCACCGGGGAGCTGTTTTTT
>few|TRBJ1-5|-|TRBV7-8
CASSSGRSAQHF
TGTGCCAGCAGCTCGGGGCGATCGGCCCAGCATTTT
>few|TRBJ1-2|-|TRBV12-3/TRBV12-4
CASSFSYGYTF
TGTGCCAGCAGTTTTTCCTATGGCTACACCTTC
>many|TRBJ1-1|-|TRBV19
CASSIDDGQNTEAFF
TGTGCCAGTAGTATAGATGATGGACAGAACACTGAAGCTTTCTTT
>many|TRBJ1-5|-|TRBV27
CASSSGRSNQPQHF
TGTGCCAGCAGTTCCGGACGGAGCAATCAGCCCCAGCATTTT
>-|TRBJ1-4|-|TRBV5-1
CASSTRTAEKLFF
TGCGCCAGCAGCACCAGGACCGCGGAAAAACTGTTTTTT
>-|TRBJ2-7|TRBD2|TRBV5-6
CASSQSAGLDYTEYF
TGTGCCAGCAGCCAAAGCGCAGGACTAGATTATACGGAGTACTTC
>-|TRBJ1-1|-|TRBV28
CATARPTNTEAFF
TGTGCCACCGCGCGGCCTACTAACACTGAAGCTTTCTTT
>once|TRBJ2-1|TRBD1|TRBV27
CASSGPGTGVTFEQFF
TGTGCCAGCAGCGGCCCGGGGACAGGGGTTACATTTGAGCAGTTCTTC
>-|TRBJ1-4|-|TRBV12-3/TRBV12-4
CASSHHPGTTNEKLFF
TGTGCCAGCAGCCATCACCCAGGGACAACTAATGAAAAACTGTTTTTT
>-|TRBJ1-2|TRBD1|TRBV19
CASSIQGAAVRDGYTF
TGTGCCAGTAGTATCCAGGGGGCGGCGGTACGAGACGGCTACACCTTC
>many|TRBJ2-3|TRBD2|TRBV28
CASRGTSGRALSSDTQYF
TGTGCCAGCAGGGGGACTAGCGGGAGGGCCCTCTCCTCTGATACGCAGTATTTT
>-|TRBJ2-1|-|TRBV7-6
CASSLARGEGEQFF
TGTGCCAGCAGCTTAGCGCGTGGCGAGGGTGAGCAGTTCTTC
>many|TRBJ2-5|-|TRBV7-3
CASSLGSSARTQYF
TGTGCCAGCAGCTTGGGTTCCAGCGCACGGACCCAGTACTTC
>many|TRBJ1-2|TRBD1|TRBV2
CASSQNRGSEGYTF
TGTGCCAGCAGTCAGAACAGGGGCTCAGAAGGCTACACCTTC
>many|TRBJ2-7|-|TRBV27
CASSLTGLPPYEQYF
TGTGCCAGCAGTTTAACCGGCCTTCCCCCCTACGAGCAGTACTTC
>many|TRBJ1-2|-|TRBV11-1
CASSPRRTDFYGYTF
TGTGCCAGCAGCCCGAGAAGGACAGATTTTTATGGCTACACCTTC
>few|TRBJ2-3|TRBD1|TRBV5-1
CASSRDSHTDTQYF
TGCGCCAGCAGCCGGGACAGTCACACAGATACGCAGTATTTT
>many|TRBJ2-2|-|TRBV12-3/TRBV12-4
CASGAASYTGELFF
TGTGCCAGCGGGGCGGCTAGCTATACCGGGGAGCTGTTTTTT
>-|TRBJ2-7|-|TRBV28
CASRTDTSYEQYF
TGTGCTAGTAGGACGGACACCTCCTACGAGCAGTACTTC
>few|TRBJ1-1|TRBD1|TRBV29-1
CSVAHLGTVNTEAFF
TGCAGCGTGGCCCATCTCGGGACAGTCAACACTGAAGCTTTCTTT
>many|TRBJ2-5|TRBD2|TRBV20-1
CSATSGRSQETQYF
TGCAGTGCTACTAGCGGGAGAAGTCAAGAGACCCAGTACTTC
>many|TRBJ2-7|TRBD1|TRBV27
CASSGTGTVYEQYF
TGTGCCAGCAGTGGGACAGGGACGGTCTACGAGCAGTACTTC
>-|TRBJ1-1|-|TRBV28
CASSPRQRGYTEAFF
TGTGCCAGCAGTCCCCGACAGCGAGGTTACACTGAAGCTTTCTTT
>-|TRBJ1-2|TRBD1|TRBV7-9
CASSRAGTASYGYTF
TGTGCCAGCAGCCGCGCCGGGACAGCTTCCTATGGCTACACCTTC
>many|TRBJ1-2|-|TRBV5-1
CASSPAVLEGGYTF
TGCGCCAGCAGCCCGGCTGTCCTGGAGGGTGGCTACACCTTC
>few|TRBJ1-5|-|TRBV19
CASSLADYSNQPQHF
TGTGCCAGTAGTTTGGCTGATTATAGCAATCAGCCCCAGCATTTT
>many|TRBJ2-7|TRBD1|TRBV28
CASSSVPGQGTRQYF
TGTGCCAGCAGTTCGGTCCCGGGACAGGGGACGCGGCAGTACTTC
>-|TRBJ2-1|TRBD2|TRBV24-1
CATALTSGSGYEQFF
TGTGCCACCGCTTTGACTAGCGGGAGTGGGTATGAGCAGTTCTTC
>-|TRBJ2-5|-|TRBV15
CATSRGAVQETQYF
TGTGCCACCAGCAGAGGGGCGGTACAAGAGACCCAGTACTTC
>few|TRBJ1-4|-|TRBV28
CASSTLPITEKLFF
TGTGCCAGCAGTACACTCCCAATAACTGAAAAACTGTTTTTT
>many|TRBJ2-5|TRBD1|TRBV7-9
CASSTPQGQRETQYF
TGTGCCAGCAGCACACCACAGGGGCAGAGGGAGACCCAGTACTTC
>few|TRBJ2-1|TRBD2|TRBV11-3
CASSLEPDSGRGFF
TGTGCCAGCAGCTTAGAACCAGATAGCGGGAGAGGGTTCTTC
>-|TRBJ2-7|TRBD2|TRBV9
CASSREPVGLAGAEQYF
TGTGCCAGCAGCCGCGAACCCGTGGGACTAGCGGGAGCTGAGCAGTACTTC
>many|TRBJ1-6|TRBD1|TRBV7-9
CASSFQGDSPLHF
TGTGCCAGCAGCTTCCAGGGGGACTCACCCCTCCACTTT
>few|TRBJ1-1|-|TRBV14
CASSQDQNTEAFF
TGTGCCAGCAGCCAAGATCAGAACACTGAAGCTTTCTTT
>-|TRBJ2-1|-|TRBV5-4
CASSLTGSIEQFF
TGTGCCAGCAGCTTGACCGGATCTATAGAGCAGTTCTTC
>many|TRBJ2-7|-|TRBV20-1
CSARRYSYEQYF
TGCAGTGCTAGGCGGTACTCCTACGAGCAGTACTTC
>many|TRBJ1-1|-|TRBV28
CASTLLGGENTEAFF
TGTGCCAGCACCCTCCTAGGGGGGGAGAACACTGAAGCTTTCTTT
>many|TRBJ2-3|TRBD2|TRBV12-3/TRBV12-4
CASSSDSGERADTQYF
TGTGCCAGCAGCTCAGATAGCGGGGAGAGGGCAGATACGCAGTATTTT
>many|TRBJ1-1|-|TRBV11-3
CASSLSWVNTEAFF
TGTGCCAGCAGCTTATCGTGGGTGAACACTGAAGCTTTCTTT
>many|TRBJ2-5|-|TRBV5-1
CASSPGVGQETQYF
TGCGCCAGCAGCCCTGGTGTAGGCCAAGAGACCCAGTACTTC
>-|TRBJ2-1|-|TRBV28
CASSYQGPLLIF
TGTGCCAGCAGTTACCAGGGCCCTCTACTTATCTTC
>many|TRBJ2-5|-|TRBV24-1
CATSEGDARQETQYF
TGTGCCACCAGTGAAGGGGATGCTAGGCAAGAGACCCAGTACTTC
>-|TRBJ2-7|-|TRBV2
CASRQDAATYEQYF
TGTGCCAGCCGACAGGATGCGGCAACCTACGAGCAGTACTTC
>-|TRBJ1-1|-|TRBV19
CASSIHRDLEAFF
TGTGCCAGTAGTATCCACCGGGACCTTGAAGCTTTCTTT
>many|TRBJ1-4|-|TRBV20-1
CSARDELPGPRFSNEKLFF
TGCAGTGCTAGAGATGAGTTGCCGGGACCGAGGTTTTCTAATGAAAAACTGTTTTTT
>-|TRBJ2-3|TRBD1|TRBV6-2/TRBV6-3
CASLNEGAAPDTQYF
TGTGCCAGTCTTAACGAGGGGGCTGCCCCAGATACGCAGTATTTT
>few|TRBJ2-7|-|TRBV12-3/TRBV12-4
CASSPLGLAYEQYF
TGTGCCAGCAGTCCCCTCGGACTGGCCTACGAGCAGTACTTC
>-|TRBJ1-2|-|TRBV19
CASSIGGGEGGYTF
TGTGCCAGTAGTATCGGCGGGGGAGAGGGAGGCTACACCTTC